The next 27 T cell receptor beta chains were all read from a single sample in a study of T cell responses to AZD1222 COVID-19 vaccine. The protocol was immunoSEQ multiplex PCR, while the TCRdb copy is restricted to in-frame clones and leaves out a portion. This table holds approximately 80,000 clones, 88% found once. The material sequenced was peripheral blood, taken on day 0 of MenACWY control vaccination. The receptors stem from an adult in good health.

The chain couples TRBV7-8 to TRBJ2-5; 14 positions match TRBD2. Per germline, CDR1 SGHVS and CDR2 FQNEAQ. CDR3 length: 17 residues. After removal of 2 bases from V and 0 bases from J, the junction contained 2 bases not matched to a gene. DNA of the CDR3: TGTGCCAGCAGCTTACGACTAGCGGGGGGGTACCAAGAGACCCAGTACTTC. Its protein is CASSLRLAGGYQETQYF.

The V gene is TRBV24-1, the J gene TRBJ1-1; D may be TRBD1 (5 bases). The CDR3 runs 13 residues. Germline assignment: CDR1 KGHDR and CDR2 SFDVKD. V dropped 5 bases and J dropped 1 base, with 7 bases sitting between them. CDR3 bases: TGTGCCACCAGTGCCCAGGGGAACACTGAAGCTTTCTTT. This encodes CATSAQGNTEAFF.

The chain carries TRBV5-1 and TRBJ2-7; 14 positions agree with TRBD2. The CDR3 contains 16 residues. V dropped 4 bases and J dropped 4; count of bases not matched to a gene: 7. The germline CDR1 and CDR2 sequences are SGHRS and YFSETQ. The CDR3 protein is CASSPGLAGGIYEQYF. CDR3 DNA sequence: TGCGCCAGCAGCCCCGGACTAGCGGGGGGTATTTACGAGCAGTACTTC.

CDR3 loop: CASSLATSNQPQHF. CDR3 coding DNA: TGTGCCAGCAGCTTAGCGACCAGCAATCAGCCCCAGCATTTT. V and J are TRBV7-8 and TRBJ1-5; D gene unclear. CDR1 is SGHVS and CDR2 is FQNEAQ in the germline V gene. The CDR3 loop spans 14 amino acids. The V end was cut by 0 bases, the J end by 1 base, with 4 bases between.

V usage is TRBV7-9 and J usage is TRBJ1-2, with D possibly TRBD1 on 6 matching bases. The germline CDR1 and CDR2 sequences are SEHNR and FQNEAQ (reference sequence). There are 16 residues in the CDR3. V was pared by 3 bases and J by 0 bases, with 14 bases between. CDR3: CASSFWTAHTNYGYTF. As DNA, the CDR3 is TGTGCCAGCAGCTTTTGGACAGCCCACACTAACTATGGCTACACCTTC. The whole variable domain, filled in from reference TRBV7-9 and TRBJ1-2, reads DTGVSQNPRHKITKRGQNVTFRCDPISEHNRLYWYRQTLGQGPEFLTYFQNEAQLEKSRLLSDRFSAERPKGSFSTLEIQRTEQGDSAMYLCASSFWTAHTNYGYTFGSGTRLTVV.

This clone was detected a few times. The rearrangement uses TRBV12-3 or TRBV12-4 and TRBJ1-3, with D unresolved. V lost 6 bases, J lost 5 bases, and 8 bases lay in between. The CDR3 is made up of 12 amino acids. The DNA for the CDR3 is TGTGCCAGCAGCCGTGGACGAAACACCATATATTTT. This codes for CASSRGRNTIYF.

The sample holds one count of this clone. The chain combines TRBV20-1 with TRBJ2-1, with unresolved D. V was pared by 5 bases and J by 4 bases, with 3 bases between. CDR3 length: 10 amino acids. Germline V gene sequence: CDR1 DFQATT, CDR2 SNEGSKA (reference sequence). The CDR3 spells CSARYNEQFF. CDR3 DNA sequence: TGCAGTGCTCGGTACAATGAGCAGTTCTTC.

CDR3 amino acids: CASRSTSGPYSPTYEQYF. The CDR3 nucleotides read TGTGCCAGCAGGTCCACCTCGGGGCCATATTCCCCAACCTACGAGCAGTACTTC. J is TRBJ2-7 and V is TRBV7-9; D possibly matches TRBD1 or TRBD2 (5 bases each). Trimming cost V 6 bases and J 2 bases, with 26 bases left between them. Per germline, CDR1 SEHNR and CDR2 FQNEAQ (reference sequence). The CDR3 consists of 18 residues.

The CDR3 here is CATFTGNQPQHF. For the CDR3, the DNA is TGTGCCACTTTTACAGGGAATCAGCCCCAGCATTTT. J is TRBJ1-5 and V is TRBV10-3, with D possibly TRBD1 on 6 matching bases. Trimming stripped 10 bases from V and 4 bases from J, with 11 bases between. Germline CDR1 reads ENHRY; CDR2 reads SYGVKD. The CDR3 has 12 amino acids.

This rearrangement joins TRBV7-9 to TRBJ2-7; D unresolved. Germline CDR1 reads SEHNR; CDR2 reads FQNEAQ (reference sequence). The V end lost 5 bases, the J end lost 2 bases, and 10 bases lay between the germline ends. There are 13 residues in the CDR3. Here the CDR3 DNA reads TGTGCCAGCAGCGCAGAGGCACCCTACGAGCAGTACTTC. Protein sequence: CASSAEAPYEQYF.

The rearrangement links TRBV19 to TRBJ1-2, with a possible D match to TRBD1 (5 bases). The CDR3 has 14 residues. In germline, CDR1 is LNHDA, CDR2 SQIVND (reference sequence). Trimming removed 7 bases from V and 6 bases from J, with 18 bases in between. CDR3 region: CASTERGRDHGYTF. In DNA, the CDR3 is TGTGCCAGTACCGAAAGGGGCAGGGACCATGGCTACACCTTC. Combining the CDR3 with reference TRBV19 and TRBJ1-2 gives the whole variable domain DGGITQSPKYLFRKEGQNVTLSCEQNLNHDAMYWYRQDPGQGLRLIYYSQIVNDFQKGDIAEGYSVSREKKESFPLTVTSAQKNPTAFYLCASTERGRDHGYTFGSGTRLTVV.

This chain's CDR3 is CASSTLDRGPGNTIYF. The CDR3 coding sequence is TGTGCCAGTAGTACACTCGACAGAGGGCCTGGAAACACCATATATTTT. The gene calls are TRBV19 and TRBJ1-3; D may be TRBD1 (5 bases). V lost 4 bases and J lost 2, with 15 bases in between. From germline, CDR1 is LNHDA and CDR2 SQIVND (reference sequence). The CDR3 contains 16 residues.

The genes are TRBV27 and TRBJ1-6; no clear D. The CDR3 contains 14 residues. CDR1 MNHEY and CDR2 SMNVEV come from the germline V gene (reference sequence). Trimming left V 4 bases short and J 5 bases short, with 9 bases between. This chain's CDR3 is CASSYMRNNSPLHF. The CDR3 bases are TGTGCCAGCAGTTATATGCGCAATAATTCACCCCTCCACTTT.

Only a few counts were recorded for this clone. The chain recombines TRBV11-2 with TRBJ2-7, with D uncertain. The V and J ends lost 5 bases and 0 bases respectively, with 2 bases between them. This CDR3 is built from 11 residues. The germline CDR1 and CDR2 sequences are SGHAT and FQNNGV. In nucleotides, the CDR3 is TGTGCCAGCAGCGTCTCCTACGAGCAGTACTTC. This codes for CASSVSYEQYF.

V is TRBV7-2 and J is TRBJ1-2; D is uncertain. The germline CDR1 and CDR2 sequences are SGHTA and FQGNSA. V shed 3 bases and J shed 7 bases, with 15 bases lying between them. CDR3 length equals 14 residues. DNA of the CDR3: TGTGCCAGCAGCTTGGGGATCGGGCTGCTTGGCTACACCTTC. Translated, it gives CASSLGIGLLGYTF.

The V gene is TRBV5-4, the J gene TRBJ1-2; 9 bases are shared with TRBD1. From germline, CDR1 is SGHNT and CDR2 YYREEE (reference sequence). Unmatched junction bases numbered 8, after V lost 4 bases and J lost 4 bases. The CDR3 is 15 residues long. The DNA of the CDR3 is TGTGCCAGCAGCCCCGGGGACAGGGACTCCTATGGCTACACCTTC. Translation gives CASSPGDRDSYGYTF.

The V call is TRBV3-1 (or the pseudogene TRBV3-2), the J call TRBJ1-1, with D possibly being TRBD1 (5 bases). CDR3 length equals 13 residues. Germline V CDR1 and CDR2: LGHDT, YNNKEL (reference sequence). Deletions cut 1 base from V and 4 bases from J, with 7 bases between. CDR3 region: CASSQGGTTEAFF. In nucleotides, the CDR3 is TGTGCCAGCAGCCAAGGGGGGACCACTGAAGCTTTCTTT.

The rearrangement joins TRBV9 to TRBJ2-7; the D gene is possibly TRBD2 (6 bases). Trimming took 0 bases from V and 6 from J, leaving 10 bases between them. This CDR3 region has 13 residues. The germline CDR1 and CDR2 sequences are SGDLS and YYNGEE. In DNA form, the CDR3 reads TGTGCCAGCAGCGTAGAAGGAGGGTCCGAGCAGTACTTC. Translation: CASSVEGGSEQYF.

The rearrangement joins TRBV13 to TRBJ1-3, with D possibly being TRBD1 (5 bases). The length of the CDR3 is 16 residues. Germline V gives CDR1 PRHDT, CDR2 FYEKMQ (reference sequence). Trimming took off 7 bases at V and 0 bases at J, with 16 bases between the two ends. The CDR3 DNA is TGTGCCAGCAAGAGGACGGGGGATGGCTCTGGAAACACCATATATTTT. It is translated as CASKRTGDGSGNTIYF.

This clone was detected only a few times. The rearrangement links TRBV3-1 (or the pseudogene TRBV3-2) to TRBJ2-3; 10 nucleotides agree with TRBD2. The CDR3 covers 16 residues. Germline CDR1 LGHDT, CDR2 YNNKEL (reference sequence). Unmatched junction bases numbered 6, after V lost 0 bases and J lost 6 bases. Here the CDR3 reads CASSQDKRGGRDTQYF. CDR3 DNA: TGTGCCAGCAGCCAAGATAAGCGGGGGGGCCGCGATACGCAGTATTTT.

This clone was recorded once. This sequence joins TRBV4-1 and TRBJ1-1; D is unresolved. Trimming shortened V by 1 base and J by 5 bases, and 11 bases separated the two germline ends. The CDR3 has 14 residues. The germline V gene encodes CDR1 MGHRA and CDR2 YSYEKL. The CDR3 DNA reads TGCGCCAGCAGCCAAGCCACTCGCGTGACTGAAGCTTTCTTT. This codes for CASSQATRVTEAFF.

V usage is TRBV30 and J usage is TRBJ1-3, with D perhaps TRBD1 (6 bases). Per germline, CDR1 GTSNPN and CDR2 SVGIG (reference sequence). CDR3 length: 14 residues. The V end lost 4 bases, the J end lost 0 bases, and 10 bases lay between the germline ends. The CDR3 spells CAWTTGSSGNTIYF. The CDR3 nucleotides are TGTGCCTGGACCACAGGGTCCTCTGGAAACACCATATATTTT.

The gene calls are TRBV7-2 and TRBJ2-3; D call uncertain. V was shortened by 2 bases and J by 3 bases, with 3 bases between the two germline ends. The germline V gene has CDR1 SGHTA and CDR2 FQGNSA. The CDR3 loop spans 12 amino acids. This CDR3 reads CASSLRTDTQYF. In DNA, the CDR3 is TGTGCCAGCAGCTTACGGACAGATACGCAGTATTTT.

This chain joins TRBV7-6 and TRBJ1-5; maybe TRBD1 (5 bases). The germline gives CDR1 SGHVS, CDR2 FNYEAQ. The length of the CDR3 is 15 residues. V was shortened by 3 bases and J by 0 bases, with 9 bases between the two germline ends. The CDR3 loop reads CASSLQGDSNQPQHF. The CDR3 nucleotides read TGTGCCAGCAGCTTGCAGGGAGATAGCAATCAGCCCCAGCATTTT. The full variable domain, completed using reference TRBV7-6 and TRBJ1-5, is GAGVSQSPRYKVTKRGQDVALRCDPISGHVSLYWYRQALGQGPEFLTYFNYEAQQDKSGLPNDRFSAERPEGSISTLTIQRTEQRDSAMYRCASSLQGDSNQPQHFGDGTRLSIL.

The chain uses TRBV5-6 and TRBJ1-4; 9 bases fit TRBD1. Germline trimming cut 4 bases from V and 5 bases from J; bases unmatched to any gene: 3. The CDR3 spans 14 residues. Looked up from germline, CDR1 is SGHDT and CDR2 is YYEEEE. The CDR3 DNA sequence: TGTGCCAGCAGCAGACAGGGGGTGAATGAAAAACTGTTTTTT. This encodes CASSRQGVNEKLFF. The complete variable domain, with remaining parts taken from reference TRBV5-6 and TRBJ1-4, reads DAGVTQSPTHLIKTRGQQVTLRCSPKSGHDTVSWYQQALGQGPQFIFQYYEEEERQRGNFPDRFSGHQFPNYSSELNVNALLLGDSALYLCASSRQGVNEKLFFGSGTQLSVL.

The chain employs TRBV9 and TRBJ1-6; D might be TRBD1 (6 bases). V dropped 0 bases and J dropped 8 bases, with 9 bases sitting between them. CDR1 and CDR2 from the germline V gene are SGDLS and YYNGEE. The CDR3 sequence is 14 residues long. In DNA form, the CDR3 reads TGTGCCAGCAGCGTAGCGGGGGCCGATTCACCCCTCCACTTT. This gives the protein CASSVAGADSPLHF.

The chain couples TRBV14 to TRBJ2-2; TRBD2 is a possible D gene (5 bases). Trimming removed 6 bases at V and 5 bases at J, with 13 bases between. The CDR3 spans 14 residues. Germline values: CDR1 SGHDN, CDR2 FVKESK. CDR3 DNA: TGTGCCAGCAGTTCTAGCCCCCGTACCGGGGAGCTGTTTTTT. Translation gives CASSSSPRTGELFF.